The following is a T cell receptor (beta chain) sequence with its context. Its cognate antigen is unknown. The sample is drawn from a study of blood T cells in healthy people across ages. General study findings and limits: Leaving the PBMCs unsorted stopped any conclusive comparison of naive versus antigen-experienced cells.

The CDR3 consists of 16 residues. V gave up 4 bases and J gave up 2 bases, with 15 bases separating them. CDR1 LGHDT and CDR2 YNNKEL come from the germline V gene (reference sequence). A sample-barcoded 5' primer and a J-beta primer mix were used in a second PCR of about 6 to 11 cycles. MiXCR was run by TCRdb on the 5' RACE reads, yielding one entry per CDR3 protein. Among about 1 million distinct CDR3 sequences, 45% were seen once, and the ten largest hold over 15%. V is TRBV3-1 and J is TRBJ2-4, with D perhaps being TRBD1 or TRBD2 (6 bases each). This TCR was sampled from an older woman in good health. Sample: blood. CDR3: CASSPRGGLSKNIQYF. The CDR3 DNA follows: TGTGCCAGCAGCCCCCGTGGGGGGCTATCCAAAAACATTCAGTACTTC. Drawing the rest from reference TRBV3-1 and TRBJ2-4, the complete variable domain is DTAVSQTPKYLVTQMGNDKSIKCEQNLGHDTMYWYKQDSKKFLKIMFSYNNKELIINETVPNRFSPKSPDKAHLNLHINSLELGDSAVYFCASSPRGGLSKNIQYFGAGTRLSVL.